One and the same sample provided the 30 T cell receptor beta chains below, sequenced in a study of cytomegalovirus exposure and HLA in healthy donors. Generated by immunoSEQ multiplex PCR, the TCRdb table keeps only in-frame clones and is missing some. The data hold some 170,000 clones, with approximately 96% observed a single time. Sequenced sample: PBMCs. These receptors originate from a young woman in good health and CMV-seronegative.

V usage is TRBV9 and J usage is TRBJ2-2; tentative D call: TRBD1 (5 bases). This CDR3 spans 14 amino acids. Germline-derived CDR1 and CDR2 are SGDLS and YYNGEE. V was trimmed by 4 bases and J by 4 bases, leaving 11 bases between them. CDR3 sequence reads: CASSFQGFTGELFF. The CDR3 coding sequence is TGTGCCAGCAGCTTCCAGGGATTCACCGGGGAGCTGTTTTTT.

The chain recombines TRBV6-1 with TRBJ2-1, with a tentative D call TRBD1 (6 bases). CDR3 length equals 15 residues. V was shortened by 5 bases and J by 7 bases, with 18 bases between the two germline ends. Germline V gene sequence: CDR1 MNHNS, CDR2 SASEGT. The CDR3, as DNA: TGTGCCAGCAGTATAAGGCCGGGACATGGGAATGAGCAGTTCTTC. This translates into CASSIRPGHGNEQFF.

The chain joins TRBV5-4 to TRBJ2-3; 7 bases line up with TRBD1. Germline V gene lookup returns CDR1 SGHNT and CDR2 YYREEE (reference sequence). J lost 1 base, V lost 2 bases, and 1 base had no gene match. The CDR3 sequence is 14 residues long. CDR3 residues: CASSFGQGTDTQYF. The CDR3, as DNA: TGTGCCAGCAGCTTTGGACAGGGCACAGATACGCAGTATTTT.

This CDR3 reads CASRNPSGLAGLTDTQYF. CDR3 DNA sequence: TGTGCCAGCAGAAACCCCTCGGGACTAGCGGGGCTCACAGATACGCAGTATTTT. The chain employs TRBV7-9 and TRBJ2-3, with 13 bases that match TRBD2. Germline lookup yields CDR1 SEHNR and CDR2 FQNEAQ (reference sequence). The J segment lost 2 bases and the V segment lost 6 bases, leaving 11 bases of the junction unmatched. The CDR3 is 18 amino acids.

The chain is built from TRBV6-5 and TRBJ2-1; maybe TRBD2 (6 bases). V was shortened by 7 bases and J by 3 bases, with 13 bases between the two germline ends. Germline values: CDR1 MNHEY, CDR2 SVGAGI. This CDR3 has 14 residues. Written as DNA, the CDR3 is TGTGCCAGCAATGGGGCGGGGAGCTACAATGAGCAGTTCTTC. Protein product: CASNGAGSYNEQFF.

The chain recombines TRBV7-2 with TRBJ2-3; 11 nucleotides agree with TRBD2. V shed 1 base and J 6 bases; nucleotides not matched to a gene: 9. This CDR3 comprises 17 residues. The germline gives CDR1 SGHTA, CDR2 FQGNSA. This chain's CDR3 is CASSLVSSGGTGDTQYF. Written as DNA, the CDR3 is TGTGCCAGCAGCTTAGTTTCTAGCGGGGGGACAGGGGATACGCAGTATTTT.

The V call is TRBV18, the J call TRBJ1-6; unclear D gene. The V end was cut by 5 bases, the J end by 14 bases, with 16 bases between. The CDR3 extends over 13 amino acids. Germline lookup yields CDR1 KGHSH and CDR2 LQKENI. CDR3 nucleotide sequence: TGTGCCAGCTCATTGGAGAGGGAAAGTTCCCTCCACTTT. Its protein is CASSLERESSLHF.

For the CDR3, the DNA is TGTGCCAGCAGTGAAGCGGCGTTAAGGGGATGGTGGGAGACCCAGTACTTC. Its protein product is CASSEAALRGWWETQYF. This sequence joins TRBV6-1 and TRBJ2-5, with D possibly being TRBD1 (5 bases). V lost 0 bases, J lost 5 bases, and 19 bases lay in between. The V gene's germline CDR1 is MNHNS and CDR2 SASEGT. The CDR3 contains 17 residues.

The chain uses TRBV11-2 and TRBJ1-1; weak D call: TRBD1 (5 bases). Germline CDR1 reads SGHAT; CDR2 reads FQNNGV. V dropped 4 bases and J dropped 1 base, with 13 bases sitting between them. The CDR3 spans 15 residues. The CDR3 sequence is CASSWEGIRNTEAFF. CDR3 bases: TGTGCCAGCAGCTGGGAGGGGATTAGGAACACTGAAGCTTTCTTT.

The CDR3 is CAWSVQGTANEKLFF. In nucleotides, the CDR3 is TGTGCCTGGAGTGTACAGGGGACGGCTAATGAAAAACTGTTTTTT. This sequence joins TRBV30 and TRBJ1-4; 7 bases agree with TRBD1. CDR1 is GTSNPN, CDR2 SVGIG, per germline (reference sequence). The CDR3 totals 15 residues. Trimming cost V 0 bases and J 3 bases; bases outside gene matches: 4.

This clone was picked up one time. The V and J genes are TRBV30 and TRBJ1-1; D is perhaps TRBD1 (6 bases). CDR3 length: 15 amino acids. With 0 bases removed from V and 0 bases from J, the gap between germline ends came to 11 bases. In germline, CDR1 is GTSNPN, CDR2 SVGIG (reference sequence). This chain's CDR3 is CAWSVTGQLNTEAFF. Here the CDR3 DNA reads TGTGCCTGGAGTGTTACCGGACAGCTGAACACTGAAGCTTTCTTT.

The gene calls are TRBV4-1 and TRBJ2-2, with 7 bases lining up with TRBD1. The CDR3 length is 15 residues. Germline-derived CDR1 and CDR2 are MGHRA and YSYEKL. V shed 3 bases and J 7 bases; nucleotides not matched to a gene: 8. The DNA of the CDR3 is TGCGCCAGCAGCCATCCCGACAGGGTGTACGGGGAGCTGTTTTTT. It specifies CASSHPDRVYGELFF.

V and J are TRBV5-1 and TRBJ1-1; D unresolved. V was cut by 2 bases and J by 0 bases, with 26 bases left in between. The CDR3 contains 20 residues. The V gene's germline CDR1 is SGHRS and CDR2 YFSETQ. The CDR3 bases are TGCGCCAGCAGCTTAAGCCCCCTCTCGGGATCCTTCTCGATGAACACTGAAGCTTTCTTT. Its translation: CASSLSPLSGSFSMNTEAFF.

The V and J genes are TRBV19 and TRBJ1-2; D call uncertain. The germline V gene has CDR1 LNHDA and CDR2 SQIVND (reference sequence). Trimming took off 7 bases at V and 7 bases at J, with 22 bases between the two ends. This CDR3 comprises 15 residues. CDR3 region: CASNPTWQQLSGYTF. Here the CDR3 DNA reads TGTGCCAGTAACCCCACCTGGCAGCAACTATCTGGCTACACCTTC. Full variable domain (missing parts from reference TRBV19 and TRBJ1-2): DGGITQSPKYLFRKEGQNVTLSCEQNLNHDAMYWYRQDPGQGLRLIYYSQIVNDFQKGDIAEGYSVSREKKESFPLTVTSAQKNPTAFYLCASNPTWQQLSGYTFGSGTRLTVV.

The chain uses TRBV4-3 and TRBJ1-1; 9 bases are a match to TRBD1. CDR3 length: 17 amino acids. CDR1 is LGHNA, CDR2 YSLEER, per germline. The J segment lost 6 bases and the V segment lost 0 bases, leaving 11 bases of the junction unmatched. The CDR3 sequence is CASSQDHQQGAKAEAFF. The CDR3 nucleotides read TGCGCCAGCAGCCAAGACCATCAACAGGGGGCGAAGGCTGAAGCTTTCTTT.

A single count supports this clone. The chain joins TRBV4-3 to TRBJ2-6; 9 positions match TRBD1. Germline V gene lookup returns CDR1 LGHNA and CDR2 YSLEER. Losses at the gene ends were 0 bases for V and 2 bases for J; bases not matched to a gene: 8. The length of the CDR3 is 19 residues. The CDR3 nucleotides read TGCGCCAGCAGCCAAGATCGTTGGGACAGGGTAGCTGGGGCCAACGTCCTGACTTTC. Translating gives CASSQDRWDRVAGANVLTF.

Only one count was recorded for this clone. This chain links TRBV29-1 with TRBJ1-2; 9 bases match TRBD1. The trim removed 7 bases at V and 7 bases at J, leaving 4 bases unmatched. Germline V gives CDR1 SQVTM, CDR2 ANQGSEA. The length of the CDR3 is 11 residues. CDR3 protein: CSDRTGAGYTF. The CDR3 nucleotides are TGCAGCGACAGGACAGGGGCTGGCTACACCTTC.

The chain recombines TRBV5-1 with TRBJ2-2; TRBD1 aligns across 9 bases. Germline trimming cut 5 bases from V and 6 bases from J; bases unmatched to any gene: 8. This CDR3 spans 15 amino acids. Per germline, CDR1 SGHRS and CDR2 YFSETQ. CDR3 amino acids: CASSTGGAEAGELFF. CDR3 in DNA: TGCGCCAGCAGTACAGGGGGCGCAGAGGCCGGGGAGCTGTTTTTT.

CDR3 region: CASSQDYGSSYNEQFF. CDR3 coding DNA: TGTGCCAGCAGCCAAGATTACGGGAGCTCCTACAATGAGCAGTTCTTC. The chain combines TRBV4-2 with TRBJ2-1; the D gene is possibly TRBD2 (6 bases). Looked up from germline, CDR1 is LGHNA and CDR2 is YNFKEQ. The CDR3 is 16 amino acids. The V and J ends lost 0 bases and 0 bases respectively, with 9 bases between them.

In DNA, the CDR3 is TGTGCCAGCCTATTAGCGGGGGGGGTCAATGAGCAGTTCTTC. It is translated as CASLLAGGVNEQFF. The V gene is TRBV6-1, the J gene TRBJ2-1; TRBD2 matches 11 bases. The CDR3 contains 14 residues. Germline-derived CDR1 and CDR2 are MNHNS and SASEGT. The trim removed 8 bases at V and 6 bases at J, leaving 6 bases unmatched.

This sequence joins TRBV29-1 and TRBJ2-1, with 8 bases aligning to TRBD2. This CDR3 has 12 amino acids. Per germline, CDR1 SQVTM and CDR2 ANQGSEA. Trimming removed 7 bases from V and 10 bases from J; junction bases left unmatched: 9. The CDR3 DNA reads as TGCAGCGCTGGGGCGGGGGGCGGCGAGCAGTTCTTC. Its translation is CSAGAGGGEQFF.

The chain links TRBV19 to TRBJ2-5; TRBD1 matches 7 bases. V was pared by 3 bases and J by 4 bases, with 2 bases of the junction left unmatched. The length of the CDR3 is 13 residues. CDR1 and CDR2 (germline): LNHDA, SQIVND (reference sequence). CDR3 sequence: CASSMNRGETQYF. The CDR3, as DNA: TGTGCCAGTAGTATGAACAGGGGAGAGACCCAGTACTTC.

This sequence joins TRBV5-4 and TRBJ1-3; D is perhaps TRBD1 (5 bases). V lost 7 bases, J lost 3 bases, and 11 bases lay in between. Germline V gene lookup returns CDR1 SGHNT and CDR2 YYREEE (reference sequence). CDR3 length: 13 amino acids. CDR3 DNA: TGTGCCAGCGAGTACCAGGGTGGAAACACCATATATTTT. It yields the protein CASEYQGGNTIYF.

The gene calls are TRBV30 and TRBJ2-1; TRBD1 might be the D (6 bases). The V end was cut by 2 bases, the J end by 7 bases, with 18 bases between. The CDR3 is 15 residues long. Germline V CDR1 and CDR2: GTSNPN, SVGIG (reference sequence). CDR3 amino acids: CAWSKGDSDRNEQFF. CDR3 DNA sequence: TGTGCCTGGAGTAAGGGGGATAGTGATAGGAATGAGCAGTTCTTC.

This sequence joins TRBV9 and TRBJ2-1, with 9 bases that match TRBD2. Unmatched junction bases numbered 6, after V lost 2 bases and J lost 0 bases. This CDR3 contains 17 residues. Germline V lookup: CDR1 SGDLS, CDR2 YYNGEE. Written as DNA, the CDR3 is TGTGCCAGCAGCGTTTTTGCTAGCGGGATCTCCTACAATGAGCAGTTCTTC. Translated: CASSVFASGISYNEQFF.

The gene calls are TRBV5-4 and TRBJ2-7; 8 bases fit TRBD1. J gave up 0 bases and V 4 bases, and 3 bases lay outside the gene matches. Germline-derived CDR1 and CDR2 are SGHNT and YYREEE (reference sequence). CDR3 length equals 14 residues. CDR3 protein: CASSTGTGSYEQYF. The CDR3 coding sequence is TGTGCCAGCAGCACGGGGACAGGCTCCTACGAGCAGTACTTC.

Turning to this clone: Within the sample, other DNA sequences also encode this same CDR3. CDR3 region: CASSYFGDTEAFF. The DNA for the CDR3 is TGTGCCAGCAGTTATTTCGGGGACACTGAAGCTTTCTTT. The chain has TRBV6-5 and TRBJ1-1; no clear D gene. Trimming cost V 3 bases and J 3 bases, with 8 bases left between them. The CDR3 spans 13 residues. Germline V gives CDR1 MNHEY, CDR2 SVGAGI.

The rearrangement joins TRBV11-1 to TRBJ1-2; TRBD1 matches at 7 bases. V shed 1 base, J shed 4 bases, and the junction held 6 bases outside the gene matches. Germline-derived CDR1 and CDR2 are SGHAT and FQDESV (reference sequence). The CDR3 is 15 residues long. The CDR3 here is CASSLGPGTAYGYTF. The DNA of the CDR3 is TGTGCCAGCAGCTTAGGCCCCGGGACAGCCTATGGCTACACCTTC.

The chain carries TRBV6-5 and TRBJ2-7; 10 positions agree with TRBD2. The CDR3 extends over 15 amino acids. Germline V gene lookup returns CDR1 MNHEY and CDR2 SVGAGI. Trimming at V came to 6 bases and at J to 5 bases, leaving 10 bases not matched to a gene. This chain's CDR3 is CASSRSERGGHEQYF. The CDR3 DNA is TGTGCCAGCAGCAGAAGCGAGCGGGGGGGCCACGAGCAGTACTTC.

V usage is TRBV18 and J usage is TRBJ1-5, with a possible D match to TRBD1 (6 bases). The CDR3 is 16 amino acids. V dropped 0 bases and J dropped 1 base, with 10 bases sitting between them. The germline V gene has CDR1 KGHSH and CDR2 LQKENI. This chain's CDR3 is CASSPPGAGSNQPQHF. The CDR3 bases are TGTGCCAGCTCACCACCGGGGGCCGGCAGCAATCAGCCCCAGCATTTT. The whole variable domain, remainder taken from reference TRBV18 and TRBJ1-5, is NAGVMQNPRHLVRRRGQEARLRCSPMKGHSHVYWYRQLPEEGLKFMVYLQKENIIDESGMPKERFSAEFPKEGPSILRIQQVVRGDSAAYFCASSPPGAGSNQPQHFGDGTRLSIL.